Each of the 5 T cell receptor beta chains below was sequenced from the same sample in a study of early T cells in non-severe SARS-CoV-2 infection. Using its own MiXCR run on the 5' RACE reads, TCRdb lists one record per CDR3 protein. The sample lists under 85,000 distinct CDR3 sequences, about an eighth seen once, with 4.5% to 7% in the top ten. The source was whole blood, collected at baseline. Receptors originate from an adult who was a healthcare worker with PCR-confirmed SARS-CoV-2 infection or an uninfected control (not recorded which).

This chain uses TRBV18 with TRBJ1-6; possibly TRBD1 for D (5 bases). The CDR3 sequence is 13 residues long. In germline, CDR1 is KGHSH, CDR2 LQKENI. The V end was cut by 6 bases, the J end by 9 bases, with 12 bases between. The CDR3 spells CASSREIASPLHF. The DNA for the CDR3 is TGTGCCAGCTCCAGGGAGATCGCTTCACCCCTCCACTTT.

This clonotype was observed at least ten times. The J gene is TRBJ2-3, the V gene TRBV11-3; TRBD2 matches at 11 bases. The V gene's germline CDR1 is SGHNT and CDR2 YENEEA. V dropped 1 base and J dropped 0; count of bases not matched to a gene: 3. This CDR3 spans 17 amino acids. CDR3 region: CASSLGLAGPSTDTQYF. The DNA of the CDR3 is TGTGCCAGCAGCTTAGGACTAGCGGGACCTAGCACAGATACGCAGTATTTT. Together with reference TRBV11-3 and TRBJ2-3, the CDR3 gives the full variable domain: EAGVVQSPRYKIIEKKQPVAFWCNPISGHNTLYWYLQNLGQGPELLIRYENEEAVDDSQLPKDRFSAERLKGVDSTLKIQPAELGDSAVYLCASSLGLAGPSTDTQYFGPGTRLTVL.

The table lists this clonotype with a few counts. The chain joins TRBV29-1 to TRBJ2-2, with 7 nucleotides matching TRBD1. J was trimmed by 3 bases and V by 6 bases; bases with no gene match: 10. CDR1 and CDR2 (germline): SQVTM, ANQGSEA. The CDR3 is 15 residues long. For the CDR3, the DNA is TGCAGCGTGGTACAGGGGCGATGGGACACCGGGGAGCTGTTTTTT. Translated, it gives CSVVQGRWDTGELFF.

This clonotype was seen ten or more times. CDR3 amino acids: CASSLEDTQYF. The CDR3 bases are TGTGCCAGCAGCTTAGAGGATACGCAGTATTTT. The chain couples TRBV11-2 to TRBJ2-3, with unresolved D. The CDR3 totals 11 residues. Germline CDR1 and CDR2: SGHAT and FQNNGV. The V end lost 0 bases, the J end lost 6 bases, and 1 base lay between the germline ends.

This clonotype showed up just a few times. The gene calls are TRBV7-9 and TRBJ2-5; D uncertain. CDR1 is SEHNR, CDR2 FQNEAQ, per germline (reference sequence). CDR3 size: 11 residues. Trimming cost V 6 bases and J 4 bases, with 6 bases left between them. CDR3 nucleotide sequence: TGTGCCAGCAGTGTAGGAGAGACCCAGTACTTC. The encoded protein is CASSVGETQYF.